Described below is a single T cell receptor beta chain sequence and its context. TCRdb reprocessed the reads with MiXCR, giving one entry per CDR3 protein. Altogether hundreds of thousands of distinct CDR3 sequences are present, approximately 24% being singletons, with the ten largest covering roughly 8%. This specimen belongs to a study of T cell repertoires in cytomegalovirus infection. This receptor was identified in a human donor in good health (CMV status not recorded). Some clones in this sample may be carry-over from other donors' samples. Sequencing input: CD8+ T cells from PBMCs.

As DNA, the CDR3 is TGTGCCAGCACGAAGCCCCAGTTTTACAATGAGCAGTTCTTC. Protein: CASTKPQFYNEQFF. The rearrangement uses TRBV7-9 and TRBJ2-1; D gene uncertain. Germline CDR1 SEHNR, CDR2 FQNEAQ (reference sequence). V lost 7 bases and J 4 bases, leaving 14 bases between the germline ends. There are 14 residues in the CDR3.